These T cell receptor beta chains were read from a single sample in a study of OX40 agonist ivuxolimab in advanced cancers. The method was immunoSEQ multiplex PCR; TCRdb's version includes in-frame clones alone and lacks a portion of them. The sample contains tens of thousands of clones, 75% to 85% of which appear only once. Here the sequenced sample was CD4+ or CD8+ T cells sorted from blood, taken in a trial of the OX40 agonist ivuxolimab. These receptors were obtained from an adult with an advanced solid tumor such as melanoma, head and neck, liver or kidney cancer. CDR3s include the opening cysteine and the closing phenylalanine or tryptophan. A D gene is named only where the DNA matches it firmly. The size entry is marked missing in some rows and otherwise reads once, few, many or a size class.

j_call clone_size v_call d_call cdr3_aa cdr3_nt
TRBJ2-6 - TRBV7-9 - CASSLDLQGWANVLTF TGTGCCAGCAGCTTAGATTTACAGGGCTGGGCCAACGTCCTGACTTTC
TRBJ2-7 - TRBV6-5 - CASSYSSRGTYEQYF TGTGCCAGCAGTTACTCGAGCCGGGGAACCTACGAGCAGTACTTC
TRBJ2-5 - TRBV28 - CASSRGRGALQETQYF TGTGCCAGCAGTAGGGGCCGGGGGGCCCTTCAAGAGACCCAGTACTTC
TRBJ1-2 - TRBV10-2 - CASTRGLNYGYTF TGCGCCAGTACTCGCGGACTGAACTATGGCTACACCTTC
TRBJ2-5 once TRBV28 TRBD2 CASSPGLAGETQYF TGTGCCAGCAGTCCCGGACTAGCGGGAGAGACCCAGTACTTC
TRBJ2-1 - TRBV25-1 TRBD1 CASSPLDRGGRNEQFF TGTGCCAGCAGTCCCCTGGACAGGGGAGGGAGGAATGAGCAGTTCTTC
TRBJ1-5 - TRBV6-1 - CASSEGLYFRQPQHF TGTGCCAGCAGTGAAGGACTTTACTTCCGTCAGCCCCAGCATTTT
TRBJ2-1 - TRBV5-5 - CASSLGFYNEQFF TGTGCCAGCAGCTTAGGTTTTTACAATGAGCAGTTCTTC
TRBJ2-1 - TRBV30 - CAWSVLGSGSYNEQFF TGTGCCTGGAGTGTACTAGGTAGCGGCTCCTACAATGAGCAGTTCTTC
TRBJ1-1 - TRBV11-3 - CASSLSRGSRAFF TGTGCCAGCAGCTTAAGTCGGGGTTCCCGTGCTTTCTTT
TRBJ1-5 - TRBV27 TRBD1 CASSLRIIAGTGGGQPQHF TGTGCCAGCAGTCTAAGAATCATCGCCGGGACAGGGGGCGGTCAGCCCCAGCATTTT
TRBJ2-3 - TRBV28 - CASSWDSHRFGDTQYF TGTGCCAGCAGTTGGGACTCCCATCGATTCGGGGATACGCAGTATTTT
TRBJ1-4 - TRBV5-1 - CASSLGWGTPATNEKLFF TGCGCCAGCAGCTTGGGATGGGGCACGCCCGCGACTAATGAAAAACTGTTTTTT
TRBJ2-1 - TRBV20-1 - CSARDGRWQFF TGCAGTGCTAGAGATGGGAGGTGGCAGTTCTTC
TRBJ1-5 - TRBV7-2 - CASRKESVSGQPQHF TGTGCCAGCCGCAAGGAGTCGGTATCAGGTCAGCCCCAGCATTTT
TRBJ1-1 - TRBV6-1 TRBD1 CASSAVSGQKAFF TGTGCCAGCAGTGCTGTTTCGGGACAGAAAGCTTTCTTT
TRBJ1-5 - TRBV6-5 - CASSTQRDQPQHF TGTGCCAGCAGCACCCAGCGGGATCAGCCCCAGCATTTT